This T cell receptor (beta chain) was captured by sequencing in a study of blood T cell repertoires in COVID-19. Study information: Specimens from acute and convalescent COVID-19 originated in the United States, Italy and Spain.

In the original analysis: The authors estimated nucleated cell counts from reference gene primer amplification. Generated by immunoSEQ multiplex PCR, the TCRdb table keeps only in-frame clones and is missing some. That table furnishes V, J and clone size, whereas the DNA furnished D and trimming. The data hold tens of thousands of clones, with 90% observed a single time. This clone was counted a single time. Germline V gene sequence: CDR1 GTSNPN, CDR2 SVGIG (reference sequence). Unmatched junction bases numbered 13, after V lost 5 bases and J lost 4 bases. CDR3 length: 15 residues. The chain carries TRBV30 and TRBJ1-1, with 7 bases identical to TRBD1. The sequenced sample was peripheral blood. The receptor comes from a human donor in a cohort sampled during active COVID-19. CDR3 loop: CAWGGTAWGGTEAFF. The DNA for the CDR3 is TGTGCCTGGGGGGGGACAGCGTGGGGTGGCACTGAAGCTTTCTTT.